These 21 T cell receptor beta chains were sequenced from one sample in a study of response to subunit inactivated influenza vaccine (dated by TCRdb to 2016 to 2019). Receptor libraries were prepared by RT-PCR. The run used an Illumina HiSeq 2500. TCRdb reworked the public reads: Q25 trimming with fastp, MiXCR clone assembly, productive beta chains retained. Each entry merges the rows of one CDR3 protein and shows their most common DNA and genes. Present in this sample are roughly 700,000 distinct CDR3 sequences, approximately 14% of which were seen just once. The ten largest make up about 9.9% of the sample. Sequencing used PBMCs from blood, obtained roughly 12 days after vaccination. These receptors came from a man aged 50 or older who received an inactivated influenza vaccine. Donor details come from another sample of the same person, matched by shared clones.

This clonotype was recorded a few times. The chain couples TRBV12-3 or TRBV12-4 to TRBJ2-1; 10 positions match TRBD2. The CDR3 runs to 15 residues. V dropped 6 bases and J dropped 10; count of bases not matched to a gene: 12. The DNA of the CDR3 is TGTGCCAGCAGCCAAGCTAGCGGGGGATTAGAGGAGCAGTTCTTC. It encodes CASSQASGGLEEQFF.

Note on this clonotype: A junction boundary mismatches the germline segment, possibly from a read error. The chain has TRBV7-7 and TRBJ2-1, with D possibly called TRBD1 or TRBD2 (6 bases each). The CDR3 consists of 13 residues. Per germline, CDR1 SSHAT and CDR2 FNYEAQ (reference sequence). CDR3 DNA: TGTGCTAGCAGCGCAGGGGAAGCGGGTGAGCAGTTCTTC. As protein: CASSAGEAGEQFF.

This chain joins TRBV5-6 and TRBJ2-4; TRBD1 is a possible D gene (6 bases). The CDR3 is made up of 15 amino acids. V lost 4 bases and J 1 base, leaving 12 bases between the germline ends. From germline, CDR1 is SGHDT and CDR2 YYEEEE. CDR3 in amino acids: CASSPRGSAKNIQYF. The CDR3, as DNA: TGTGCCAGCAGCCCGAGGGGGAGCGCCAAAAACATTCAGTACTTC.

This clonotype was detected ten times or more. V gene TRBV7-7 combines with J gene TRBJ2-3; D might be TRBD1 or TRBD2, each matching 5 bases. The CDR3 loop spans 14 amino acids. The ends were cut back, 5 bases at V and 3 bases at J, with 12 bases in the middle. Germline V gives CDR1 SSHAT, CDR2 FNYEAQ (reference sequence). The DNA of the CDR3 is TGTGCCAGCAGCACCAACGAGGGGACAGATACGCAGTATTTT. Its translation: CASSTNEGTDTQYF.

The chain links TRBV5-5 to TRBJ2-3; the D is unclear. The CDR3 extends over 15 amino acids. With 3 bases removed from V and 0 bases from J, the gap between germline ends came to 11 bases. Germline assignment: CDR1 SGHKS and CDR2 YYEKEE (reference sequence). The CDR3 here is CASSYYTTSTDTQYF. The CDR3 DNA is TGTGCCAGCAGCTATTACACGACTAGCACAGATACGCAGTATTTT.

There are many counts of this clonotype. CDR3 protein: CAISVQAGPTYNEQFF. The CDR3 bases are TGTGCCATCAGTGTTCAGGCAGGGCCGACCTACAATGAGCAGTTCTTC. The rearrangement links TRBV10-3 to TRBJ2-1, with D possibly being TRBD1 (5 bases). The V gene's germline CDR1 is ENHRY and CDR2 SYGVKD. V lost 4 bases, J lost 2 bases, and 15 bases lay in between. The CDR3 contains 16 residues.

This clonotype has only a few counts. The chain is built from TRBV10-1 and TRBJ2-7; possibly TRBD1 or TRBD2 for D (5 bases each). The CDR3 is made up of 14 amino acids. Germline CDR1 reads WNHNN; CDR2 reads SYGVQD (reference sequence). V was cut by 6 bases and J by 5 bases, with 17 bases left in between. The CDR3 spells CASSRDGAVHEQYF. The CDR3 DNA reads TGCGCCAGCAGCCGGGACGGGGCCGTCCACGAGCAGTACTTC.

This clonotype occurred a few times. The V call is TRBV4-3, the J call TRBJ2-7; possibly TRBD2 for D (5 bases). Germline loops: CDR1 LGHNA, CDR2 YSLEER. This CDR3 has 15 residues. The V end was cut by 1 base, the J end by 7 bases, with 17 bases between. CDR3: CASSQGWAGGGEQYF. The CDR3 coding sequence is TGCGCCAGCAGCCAAGGATGGGCGGGCGGTGGAGAGCAGTACTTC.

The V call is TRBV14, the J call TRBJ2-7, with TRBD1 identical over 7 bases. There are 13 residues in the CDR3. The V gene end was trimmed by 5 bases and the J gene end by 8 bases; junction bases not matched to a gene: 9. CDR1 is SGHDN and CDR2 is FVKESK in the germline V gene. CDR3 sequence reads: CASSKGTVGKQYF. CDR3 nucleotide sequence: TGTGCCAGCAGCAAAGGGACAGTTGGGAAGCAGTACTTC.

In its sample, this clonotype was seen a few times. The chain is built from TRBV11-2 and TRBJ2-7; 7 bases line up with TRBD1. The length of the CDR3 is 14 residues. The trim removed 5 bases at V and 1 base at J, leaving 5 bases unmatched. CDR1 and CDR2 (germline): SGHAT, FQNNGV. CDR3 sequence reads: CASSPNRGSYEQYF. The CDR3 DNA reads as TGTGCCAGCAGCCCGAACAGGGGATCCTACGAGCAGTACTTC.

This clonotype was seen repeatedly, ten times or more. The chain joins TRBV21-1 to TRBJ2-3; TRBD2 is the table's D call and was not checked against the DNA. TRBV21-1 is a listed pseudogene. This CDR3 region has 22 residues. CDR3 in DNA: TGTGCCAGCTCCCAGACTAGCGGGGTGATTTTTTCTAGTTTACGGGTCACAGATACGCAGTATTTT. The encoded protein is CASSQTSGVIFSSLRVTDTQYF.

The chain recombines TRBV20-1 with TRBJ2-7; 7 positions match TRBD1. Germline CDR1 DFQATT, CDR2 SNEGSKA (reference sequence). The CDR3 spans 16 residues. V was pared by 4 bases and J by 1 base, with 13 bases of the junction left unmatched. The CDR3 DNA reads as TGCAGTGCTAAAAACACACGGGACAGCGGTTCCTACGAGCAGTACTTC. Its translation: CSAKNTRDSGSYEQYF.

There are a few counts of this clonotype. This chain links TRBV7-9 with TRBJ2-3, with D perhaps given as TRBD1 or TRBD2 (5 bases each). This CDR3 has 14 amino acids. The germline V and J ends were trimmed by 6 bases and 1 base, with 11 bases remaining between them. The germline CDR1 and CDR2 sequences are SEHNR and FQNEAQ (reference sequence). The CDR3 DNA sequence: TGTGCCAGCAGAAGGGACGCGGGCACAGATACGCAGTATTTT. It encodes CASRRDAGTDTQYF.

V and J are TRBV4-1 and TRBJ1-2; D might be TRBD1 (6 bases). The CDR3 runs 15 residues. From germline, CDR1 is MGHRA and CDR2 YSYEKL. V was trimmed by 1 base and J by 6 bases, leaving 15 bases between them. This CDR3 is CASSQVGAQRDGYTF. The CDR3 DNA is TGCGCCAGCAGCCAAGTGGGGGCCCAGCGAGATGGCTACACCTTC.

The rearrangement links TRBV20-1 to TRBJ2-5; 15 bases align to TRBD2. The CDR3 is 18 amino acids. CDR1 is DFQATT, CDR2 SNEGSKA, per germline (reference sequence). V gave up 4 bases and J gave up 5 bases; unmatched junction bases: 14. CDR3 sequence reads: CSATSRTSGGGLVETQYF. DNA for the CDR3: TGCAGTGCTACAAGCAGGACTAGCGGGGGGGGCTTAGTCGAGACCCAGTACTTC.

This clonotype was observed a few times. In DNA, the CDR3 is TGCGCCAGCAGCCGGTGGACAGGGGACACTGAAGCTTTCTTT. Its protein is CASSRWTGDTEAFF. This sequence joins TRBV4-1 and TRBJ1-1; 9 bases align to TRBD1. The V gene's germline CDR1 is MGHRA and CDR2 YSYEKL. J was trimmed by 3 bases and V by 4 bases; bases with no gene match: 3. CDR3 length: 14 residues.

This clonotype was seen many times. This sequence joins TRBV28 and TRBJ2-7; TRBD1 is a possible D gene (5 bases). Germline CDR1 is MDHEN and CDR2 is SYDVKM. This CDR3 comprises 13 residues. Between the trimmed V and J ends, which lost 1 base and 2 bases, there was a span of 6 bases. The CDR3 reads CASSLSRAYEQYF. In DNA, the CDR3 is TGTGCCAGCAGTTTATCCAGGGCCTACGAGCAGTACTTC.

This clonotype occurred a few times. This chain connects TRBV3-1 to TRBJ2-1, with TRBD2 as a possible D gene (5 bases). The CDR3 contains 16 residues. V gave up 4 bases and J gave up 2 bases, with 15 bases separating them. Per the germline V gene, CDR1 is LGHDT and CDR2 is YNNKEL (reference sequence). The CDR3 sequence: CASSPGWGATYNEQFF. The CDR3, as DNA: TGTGCCAGCAGCCCTGGATGGGGAGCCACCTACAATGAGCAGTTCTTC.

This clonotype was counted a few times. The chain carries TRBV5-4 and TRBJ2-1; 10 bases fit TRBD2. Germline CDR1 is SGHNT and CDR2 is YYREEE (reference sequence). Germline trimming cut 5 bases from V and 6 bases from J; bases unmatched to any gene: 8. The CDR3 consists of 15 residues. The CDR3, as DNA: TGTGCCAGCAGTGTCCTAGCGGGAGTTGTCAATGAGCAGTTCTTC. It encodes CASSVLAGVVNEQFF.

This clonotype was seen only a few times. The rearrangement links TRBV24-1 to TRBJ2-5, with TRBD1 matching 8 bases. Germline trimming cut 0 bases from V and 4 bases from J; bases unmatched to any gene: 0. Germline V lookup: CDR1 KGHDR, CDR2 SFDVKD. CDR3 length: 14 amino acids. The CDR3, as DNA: TGTGCCACCAGTGATTTGGGACAGGGAGAGACCCAGTACTTC. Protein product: CATSDLGQGETQYF.

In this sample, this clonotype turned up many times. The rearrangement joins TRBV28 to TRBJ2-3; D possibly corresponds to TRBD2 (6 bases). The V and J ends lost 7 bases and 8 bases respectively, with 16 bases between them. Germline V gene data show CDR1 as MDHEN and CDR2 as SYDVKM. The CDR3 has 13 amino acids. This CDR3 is CASISGTSLTQYF. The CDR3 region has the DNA TGTGCCAGCATTTCCGGGACTTCTCTTACGCAGTATTTT.